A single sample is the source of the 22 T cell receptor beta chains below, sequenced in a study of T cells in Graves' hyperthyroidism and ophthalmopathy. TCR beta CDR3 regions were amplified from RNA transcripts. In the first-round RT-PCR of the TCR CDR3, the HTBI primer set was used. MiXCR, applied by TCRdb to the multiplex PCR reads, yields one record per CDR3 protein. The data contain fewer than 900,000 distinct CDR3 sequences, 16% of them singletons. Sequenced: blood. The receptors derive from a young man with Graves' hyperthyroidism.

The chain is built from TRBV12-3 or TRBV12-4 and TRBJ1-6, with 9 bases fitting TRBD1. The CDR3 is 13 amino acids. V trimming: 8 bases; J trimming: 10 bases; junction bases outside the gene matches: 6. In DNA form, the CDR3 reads TGTGCCAGCGGGTTGACAGGGGGGTCACCCCTCCACTTT. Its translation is CASGLTGGSPLHF.

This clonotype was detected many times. The CDR3 nucleotides are TGTGCCAGCAGCCAAGAGGGACCTCTCGCGGGTGGACACAATGAGCAGTTCTTC. It specifies CASSQEGPLAGGHNEQFF. V gene TRBV3-1 combines with J gene TRBJ2-1, with D perhaps assigned TRBD1 or TRBD2 (5 bases each). CDR3 length: 18 residues. The germline gives CDR1 LGHDT, CDR2 YNNKEL (reference sequence). The V end was cut by 0 bases, the J end by 5 bases, with 20 bases between.

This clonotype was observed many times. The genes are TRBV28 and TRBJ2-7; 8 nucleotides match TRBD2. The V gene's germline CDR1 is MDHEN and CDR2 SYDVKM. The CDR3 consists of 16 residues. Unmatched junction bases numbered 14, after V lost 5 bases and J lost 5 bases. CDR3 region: CASSPVLLAVVDEQYF. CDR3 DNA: TGTGCCAGCAGTCCGGTTTTACTAGCGGTTGTCGACGAGCAGTACTTC.

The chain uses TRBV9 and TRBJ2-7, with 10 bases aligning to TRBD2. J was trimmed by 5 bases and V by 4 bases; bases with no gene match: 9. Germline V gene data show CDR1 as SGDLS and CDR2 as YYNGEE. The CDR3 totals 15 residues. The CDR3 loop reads CASSRSLAGVHEQYF. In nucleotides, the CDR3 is TGTGCCAGCAGCCGATCGCTAGCGGGAGTGCACGAGCAGTACTTC.

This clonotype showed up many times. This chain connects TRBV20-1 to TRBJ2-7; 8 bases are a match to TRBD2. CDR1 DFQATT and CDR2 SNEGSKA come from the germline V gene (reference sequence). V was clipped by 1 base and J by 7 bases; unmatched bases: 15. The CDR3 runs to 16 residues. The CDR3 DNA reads TGCAGTGCTAGAGTTGCTAGCGGGCCCCGGGGCTGGGAGCAGTACTTC. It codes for CSARVASGPRGWEQYF.

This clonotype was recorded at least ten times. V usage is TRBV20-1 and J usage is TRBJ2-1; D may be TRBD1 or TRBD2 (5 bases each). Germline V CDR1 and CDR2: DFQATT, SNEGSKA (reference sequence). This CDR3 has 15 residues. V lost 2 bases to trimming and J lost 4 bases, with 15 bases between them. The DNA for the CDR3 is TGCAGTGCTAGAATCCGTACGGGACCATACAATGAGCAGTTCTTC. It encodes CSARIRTGPYNEQFF.

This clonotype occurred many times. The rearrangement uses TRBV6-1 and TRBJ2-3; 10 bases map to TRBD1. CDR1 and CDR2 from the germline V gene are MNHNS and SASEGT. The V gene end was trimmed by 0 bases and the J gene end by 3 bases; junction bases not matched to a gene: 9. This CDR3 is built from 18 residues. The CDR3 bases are TGTGCCAGCAGTGAAGCGGGGGGGGGACAGGGGCGGACAGATACGCAGTATTTT. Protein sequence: CASSEAGGGQGRTDTQYF.

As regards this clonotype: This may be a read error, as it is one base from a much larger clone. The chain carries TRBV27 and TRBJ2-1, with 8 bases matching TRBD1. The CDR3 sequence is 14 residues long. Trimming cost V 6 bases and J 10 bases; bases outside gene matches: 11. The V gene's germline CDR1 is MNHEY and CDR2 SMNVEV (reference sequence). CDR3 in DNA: TGTGCCAGCAGCAGGACAGGGTACGGCGACGAGCAGTTCTTC. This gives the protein CASSRTGYGDEQFF.

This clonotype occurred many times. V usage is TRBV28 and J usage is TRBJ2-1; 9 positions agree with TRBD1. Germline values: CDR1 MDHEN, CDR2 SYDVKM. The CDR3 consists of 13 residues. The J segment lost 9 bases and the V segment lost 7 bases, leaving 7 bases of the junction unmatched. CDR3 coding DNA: TGTGCCAGCACCCCGGGACAGGGAGGTGAGCAGTTCTTC. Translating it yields CASTPGQGGEQFF.

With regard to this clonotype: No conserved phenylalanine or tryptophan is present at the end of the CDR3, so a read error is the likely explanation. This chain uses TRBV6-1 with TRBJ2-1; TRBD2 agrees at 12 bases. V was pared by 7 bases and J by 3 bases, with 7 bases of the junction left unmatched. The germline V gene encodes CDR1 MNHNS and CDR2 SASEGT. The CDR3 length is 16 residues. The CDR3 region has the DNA TGTGCCAGCAAAGGTCTAGCGGGAGGGAGCTACAATGAGCAGTTCCTC. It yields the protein CASKGLAGGSYNEQFL.

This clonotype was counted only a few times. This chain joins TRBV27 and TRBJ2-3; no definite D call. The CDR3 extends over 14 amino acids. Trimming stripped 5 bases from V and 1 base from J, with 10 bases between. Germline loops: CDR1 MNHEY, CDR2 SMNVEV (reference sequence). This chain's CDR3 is CASSHRERTDTQYF. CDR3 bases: TGTGCCAGCAGTCACCGTGAACGCACAGATACGCAGTATTTT.

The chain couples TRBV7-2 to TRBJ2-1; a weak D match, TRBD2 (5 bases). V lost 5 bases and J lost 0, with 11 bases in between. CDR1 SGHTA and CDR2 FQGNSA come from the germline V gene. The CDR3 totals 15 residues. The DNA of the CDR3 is TGTGCCAGCAGCATAAACGGGGTCTCCTACAATGAGCAGTTCTTC. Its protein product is CASSINGVSYNEQFF. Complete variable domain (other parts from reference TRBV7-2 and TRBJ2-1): GAGVSQSPSNKVTEKGKDVELRCDPISGHTALYWYRQSLGQGLEFLIYFQGNSAPDKSGLPSDRFSAERTGGSVSTLTIQRTQQEDSAVYLCASSINGVSYNEQFFGPGTRLTVL.

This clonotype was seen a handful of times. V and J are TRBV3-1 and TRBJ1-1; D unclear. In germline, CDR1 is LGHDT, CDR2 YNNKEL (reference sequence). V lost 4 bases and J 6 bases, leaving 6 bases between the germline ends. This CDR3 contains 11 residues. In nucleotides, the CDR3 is TGTGCCAGCAGCCTTCACTCTGAAGCTTTCTTT. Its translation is CASSLHSEAFF.

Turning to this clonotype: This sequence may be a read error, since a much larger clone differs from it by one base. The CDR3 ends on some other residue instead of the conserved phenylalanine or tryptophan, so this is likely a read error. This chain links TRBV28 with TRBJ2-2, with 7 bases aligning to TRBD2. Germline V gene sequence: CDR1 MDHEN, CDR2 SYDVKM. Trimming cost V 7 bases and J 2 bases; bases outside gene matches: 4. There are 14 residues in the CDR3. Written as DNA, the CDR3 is TGTGCCAGCAAAGGCGGGGGAAACACCGGGGAGCTGTTTTCT. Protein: CASKGGGNTGELFS.

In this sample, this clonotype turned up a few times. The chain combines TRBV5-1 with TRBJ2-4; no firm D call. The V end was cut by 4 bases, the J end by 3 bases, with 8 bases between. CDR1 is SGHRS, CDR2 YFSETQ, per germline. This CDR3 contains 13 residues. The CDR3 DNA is TGCGCCAGCAGCGCTGATGGCAAAAACATTCAGTACTTC. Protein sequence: CASSADGKNIQYF.

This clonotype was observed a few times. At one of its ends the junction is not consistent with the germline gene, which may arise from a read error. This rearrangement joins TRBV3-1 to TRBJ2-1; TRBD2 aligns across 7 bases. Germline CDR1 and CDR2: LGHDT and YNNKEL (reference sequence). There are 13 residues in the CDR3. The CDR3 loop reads CASSQERGASGIF. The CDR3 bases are TGTGCCAGCAGCCAAGAGCGCGGGGCTAGCGGTATCTTC.

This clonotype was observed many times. As DNA, the CDR3 is TGTGCCAGCAGTATGCAAAATCAGCCCCAGCATTTT. As protein: CASSMQNQPQHF. The rearrangement links TRBV2 to TRBJ1-5; D gene uncertain. Germline V gene sequence: CDR1 SNHLY, CDR2 FYNNEI. V lost 5 bases and J lost 4, with 6 bases in between. The CDR3 is 12 amino acids.

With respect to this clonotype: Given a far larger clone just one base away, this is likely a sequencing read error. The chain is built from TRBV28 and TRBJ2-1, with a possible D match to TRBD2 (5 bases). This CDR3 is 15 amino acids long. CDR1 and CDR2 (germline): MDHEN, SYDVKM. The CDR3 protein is CASSLTGSSYNEQLF. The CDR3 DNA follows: TGTGCCAGCAGTTTAACGGGGAGCTCCTACAATGAGCAGCTCTTC.

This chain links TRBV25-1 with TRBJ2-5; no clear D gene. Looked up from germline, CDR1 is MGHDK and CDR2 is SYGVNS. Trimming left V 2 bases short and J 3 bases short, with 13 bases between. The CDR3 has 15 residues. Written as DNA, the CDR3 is TGTGCCAGCAGTGAAAGCTTAGGAGAGGAAGAGACCCAGTACTTC. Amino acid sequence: CASSESLGEEETQYF.

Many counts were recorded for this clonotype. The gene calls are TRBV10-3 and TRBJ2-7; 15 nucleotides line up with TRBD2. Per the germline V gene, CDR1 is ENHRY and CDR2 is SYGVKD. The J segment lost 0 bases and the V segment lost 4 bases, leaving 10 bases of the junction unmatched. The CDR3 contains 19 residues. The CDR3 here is CAISAKPGLAGGPSYEQYF. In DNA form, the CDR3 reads TGTGCCATCAGTGCGAAGCCGGGACTAGCGGGAGGCCCCTCCTACGAGCAGTACTTC.

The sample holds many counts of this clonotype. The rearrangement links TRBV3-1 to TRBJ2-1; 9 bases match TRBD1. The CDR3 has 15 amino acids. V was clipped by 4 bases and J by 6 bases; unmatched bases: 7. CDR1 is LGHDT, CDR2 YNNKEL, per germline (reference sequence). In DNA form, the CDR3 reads TGTGCCAGCAGCCCATGGGACAGGGAGGGCAATGAGCAGTTCTTC. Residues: CASSPWDREGNEQFF.

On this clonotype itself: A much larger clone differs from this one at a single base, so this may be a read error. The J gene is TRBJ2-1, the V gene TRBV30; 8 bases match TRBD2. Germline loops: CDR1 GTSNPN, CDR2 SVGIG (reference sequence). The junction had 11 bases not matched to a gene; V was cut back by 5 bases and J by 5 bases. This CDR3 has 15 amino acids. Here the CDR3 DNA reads TGTGCCTGGGGGCAGGGACCAGCGGGAGACAATGAGCAGTTCTTC. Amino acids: CAWGQGPAGDNEQFF.